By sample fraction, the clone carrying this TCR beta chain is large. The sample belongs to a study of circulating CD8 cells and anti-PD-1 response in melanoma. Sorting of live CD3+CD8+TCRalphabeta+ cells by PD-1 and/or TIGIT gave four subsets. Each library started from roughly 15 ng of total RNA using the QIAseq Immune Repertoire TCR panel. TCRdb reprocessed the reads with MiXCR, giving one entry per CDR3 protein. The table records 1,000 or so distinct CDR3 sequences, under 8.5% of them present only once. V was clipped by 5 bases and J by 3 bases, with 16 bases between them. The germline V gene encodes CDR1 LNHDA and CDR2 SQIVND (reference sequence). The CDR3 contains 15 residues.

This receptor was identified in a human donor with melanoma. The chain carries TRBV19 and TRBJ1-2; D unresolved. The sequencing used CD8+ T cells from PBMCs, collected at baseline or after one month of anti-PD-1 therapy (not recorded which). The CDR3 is CASSLAGRLHYGYTF. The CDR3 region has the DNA TGTGCCAGTAGTCTAGCCGGACGGCTTCACTATGGCTACACCTTC.